This is a list of T cell receptor beta chains from one sample in a study of T cell repertoires in cytomegalovirus infection. One entry per CDR3 protein, called by TCRdb with MiXCR from the reads. The repertoire holds roughly 300,000 distinct CDR3 sequences, with roughly 25% as singletons. The material sequenced was PBMCs. The receptors originated from a human donor in good health (CMV status not recorded). Some clones in this sample may be carry-over from other donors' samples. Both conserved end residues are part of each CDR3. Each record gives: clone size, D gene, J gene, V gene, CDR3 DNA, CDR3 protein. The D gene is left open where the match is weak. Rows give clone size only sometimes, using once, few, many, or a class for an expanded clone.

clone size: NA
D gene: NA
J gene: TRBJ1-2
V gene: TRBV20-1
CDR3 DNA: TGCAGTGCTAGAGAATGGAAGACTAACTATGGCTACACCTTC
CDR3 protein: CSAREWKTNYGYTF

clone size: few
D gene: NA
J gene: TRBJ1-6
V gene: TRBV15
CDR3 DNA: TGTGCCACCAGCAGAGATGGACGGGGTACACCCCTCCACTTT
CDR3 protein: CATSRDGRGTPLHF

clone size: NA
D gene: TRBD1
J gene: TRBJ1-2
V gene: TRBV20-1
CDR3 DNA: TGCAGTGCGGAAACCCAGGACAGGGTCTATGGCTACACCTTC
CDR3 protein: CSAETQDRVYGYTF

clone size: many
D gene: TRBD2
J gene: TRBJ2-1
V gene: TRBV7-2
CDR3 DNA: TGTGCCAGCAGCTCACGGGGGTCTAGCGGGATGTACAATGAGCAGTTCTTC
CDR3 protein: CASSSRGSSGMYNEQFF

clone size: many
D gene: TRBD1
J gene: TRBJ1-5
V gene: TRBV7-2
CDR3 DNA: TGTGCCAGCAGTCGACAGGGGGCGAACAATCAGCCCCAGCATTTT
CDR3 protein: CASSRQGANNQPQHF

clone size: NA
D gene: TRBD1
J gene: TRBJ2-7
V gene: TRBV18
CDR3 DNA: TGTGCCAGCTCACCACGGACAGGGGATGTCCACGAGCAGTACTTC
CDR3 protein: CASSPRTGDVHEQYF

clone size: NA
D gene: NA
J gene: TRBJ2-7
V gene: TRBV4-1
CDR3 DNA: TGCGCCAGCAGCCAAGTAGGGAAGAAAGGGGGGCAGTACTTC
CDR3 protein: CASSQVGKKGGQYF

clone size: NA
D gene: NA
J gene: TRBJ1-4
V gene: TRBV29-1
CDR3 DNA: TGCAGCGTTTCGGAGCCAGGAAGAGAAAAACTGTTTTTT
CDR3 protein: CSVSEPGREKLFF

clone size: NA
D gene: NA
J gene: TRBJ2-1
V gene: TRBV29-1
CDR3 DNA: TGCAGCGTCGTTGGTGCTAATACCCACTACAATGAGCAGTTCTTC
CDR3 protein: CSVVGANTHYNEQFF

clone size: NA
D gene: NA
J gene: TRBJ1-2
V gene: TRBV10-3
CDR3 DNA: TGTGCCATCAGTGAGTCCGTGACACAAGATGGCTACACCTTC
CDR3 protein: CAISESVTQDGYTF

clone size: many
D gene: TRBD2
J gene: TRBJ2-7
V gene: TRBV11-2
CDR3 DNA: TGTGCCAGCAGCCCAGGACTAGCGGGGGGGTACGGGGACGAGCAGTACTTC
CDR3 protein: CASSPGLAGGYGDEQYF

clone size: NA
D gene: NA
J gene: TRBJ2-6
V gene: TRBV6-1
CDR3 DNA: TGTGCCAGCAGTGCGCAGGGGGCCAACGTCCTGACTTTC
CDR3 protein: CASSAQGANVLTF

clone size: NA
D gene: NA
J gene: TRBJ2-2
V gene: TRBV25-1
CDR3 DNA: TGTGCCAGCACCCCACCAGGCAGGGCGGGCACCGGGGAGCTGTTTTTT
CDR3 protein: CASTPPGRAGTGELFF

clone size: few
D gene: NA
J gene: TRBJ1-2
V gene: TRBV6-6
CDR3 DNA: TGTGCCAGCAGGGACCCATCCCGCGGCTACACCTTC
CDR3 protein: CASRDPSRGYTF

clone size: NA
D gene: TRBD1
J gene: TRBJ1-5
V gene: TRBV19
CDR3 DNA: TGTGCCAGTAGTGCCCAGGGGGCTATCGGCAATCAGCCCCAGCATTTT
CDR3 protein: CASSAQGAIGNQPQHF

clone size: NA
D gene: NA
J gene: TRBJ2-7
V gene: TRBV9
CDR3 DNA: TGTGCCAGCAGCGTATCCCCGGACCCTGTCTCCGAGCAGTACTTC
CDR3 protein: CASSVSPDPVSEQYF

clone size: NA
D gene: NA
J gene: TRBJ2-6
V gene: TRBV25-1
CDR3 DNA: TGTGCCAGCAGTGTTGGGGTGTCTGGGACCAACGTCCTGACTTTC
CDR3 protein: CASSVGVSGTNVLTF

clone size: many
D gene: NA
J gene: TRBJ1-5
V gene: TRBV10-3
CDR3 DNA: TGTGCCACCTCCCCAGGGGAGAGCAATCAGCCCCAGCATTTT
CDR3 protein: CATSPGESNQPQHF

clone size: few
D gene: NA
J gene: TRBJ2-1
V gene: TRBV20-1
CDR3 DNA: TGCAGTGCTCGGGAGTTCGGCAATGAGCAGTTCTTC
CDR3 protein: CSAREFGNEQFF

clone size: many
D gene: NA
J gene: TRBJ1-6
V gene: TRBV12-3/TRBV12-4
CDR3 DNA: TGTGCCAGCAGTTTGGGGCCCACATCGGCAAACAATTCACCCCTCCACTTT
CDR3 protein: CASSLGPTSANNSPLHF

clone size: many
D gene: NA
J gene: TRBJ1-5
V gene: TRBV7-2
CDR3 DNA: TGTGCCAGCAGCTTTCAACAGGGCAATCAGCCCCAGCATTTT
CDR3 protein: CASSFQQGNQPQHF

clone size: few
D gene: NA
J gene: TRBJ1-2
V gene: TRBV5-1
CDR3 DNA: TGCGCCAGCAGCTCCCTTTCTAACTATGGCTACACCTTC
CDR3 protein: CASSSLSNYGYTF

clone size: many
D gene: TRBD1
J gene: TRBJ1-1
V gene: TRBV12-3/TRBV12-4
CDR3 DNA: TGTGCCAGCAGCCCAAACCGAGGGGGCGCGGGGACTGAAGCTTTCTTT
CDR3 protein: CASSPNRGGAGTEAFF

clone size: NA
D gene: NA
J gene: TRBJ2-6
V gene: TRBV25-1
CDR3 DNA: TGTGCCAGCAGTGAACGGGAGAGCTCTGGGGCCAACGTCCTGACTTTC
CDR3 protein: CASSERESSGANVLTF

clone size: few
D gene: NA
J gene: TRBJ1-5
V gene: TRBV12-3/TRBV12-4
CDR3 DNA: TGTGCCAGCAGTTCACAGGGTTTTCAGCCCCAGCATTTT
CDR3 protein: CASSSQGFQPQHF

clone size: few
D gene: TRBD1
J gene: TRBJ1-1
V gene: TRBV6-1
CDR3 DNA: TGTGCCAGCAGTTACGGGGGACAGGGGGGCACTGAAGCTTTCTTT
CDR3 protein: CASSYGGQGGTEAFF

clone size: NA
D gene: NA
J gene: TRBJ1-1
V gene: TRBV7-2
CDR3 DNA: TGTGCCAGCAGCTTAGGTCCGCGGAATTCGGCCGAAGCTTTCTTT
CDR3 protein: CASSLGPRNSAEAFF

clone size: many
D gene: TRBD2
J gene: TRBJ2-3
V gene: TRBV7-6
CDR3 DNA: TGTGCCAGCAGCTTAATGACTAGCGCCACAGATACGCAGTATTTT
CDR3 protein: CASSLMTSATDTQYF

clone size: few
D gene: TRBD2
J gene: TRBJ2-1
V gene: TRBV2
CDR3 DNA: TGTGCCAGCAGTAGCTCCGGGACTAGTCAGTTCTTC
CDR3 protein: CASSSSGTSQFF

clone size: NA
D gene: NA
J gene: TRBJ2-1
V gene: TRBV28
CDR3 DNA: TGTGCCAGCAGTTTTCTTCAGGCATCCTACAATGAGCAGTTCTTC
CDR3 protein: CASSFLQASYNEQFF

clone size: NA
D gene: NA
J gene: TRBJ2-1
V gene: TRBV20-1
CDR3 DNA: TGCAGTGCTAGAGACCTAGCCGACAATGAGCAGTTCTTC
CDR3 protein: CSARDLADNEQFF

clone size: NA
D gene: TRBD2
J gene: TRBJ2-3
V gene: TRBV9
CDR3 DNA: TGTGCCAGCAGCCCCCGGCGACTAGCTGCCACAGATACGCAGTATTTT
CDR3 protein: CASSPRRLAATDTQYF

clone size: NA
D gene: TRBD1
J gene: TRBJ1-1
V gene: TRBV19
CDR3 DNA: TGTGCCAGTAGTCAACCGGGACAGCATCATGAAGCTTTCTTT
CDR3 protein: CASSQPGQHHEAFF

clone size: few
D gene: TRBD1
J gene: TRBJ2-1
V gene: TRBV28
CDR3 DNA: TGTGCCAGCAGTGCCCCCGGGGACAGGGGACGCAATGAGCAGTTCTTC
CDR3 protein: CASSAPGDRGRNEQFF

clone size: once
D gene: NA
J gene: TRBJ2-3
V gene: TRBV20-1
CDR3 DNA: TGCAGTGCTAGAGACACAGATACGCAGTATTTT
CDR3 protein: CSARDTDTQYF

clone size: many
D gene: TRBD1
J gene: TRBJ2-4
V gene: TRBV6-1
CDR3 DNA: TGTGCCAGCAGTGAAAGGCTGGGGACAGGGATAGCCAAAAACATTCAGTACTTC
CDR3 protein: CASSERLGTGIAKNIQYF

clone size: NA
D gene: TRBD2
J gene: TRBJ2-7
V gene: TRBV28
CDR3 DNA: TGTGCCAGCAGTCCCGGAGCAGCGGGGGATATCTACGAGCAGTACTTC
CDR3 protein: CASSPGAAGDIYEQYF

clone size: NA
D gene: NA
J gene: TRBJ1-5
V gene: TRBV28
CDR3 DNA: TGTGCCAGCATCGGGCGGACTAATCAGCCCCAGCATTTT
CDR3 protein: CASIGRTNQPQHF

clone size: NA
D gene: TRBD1
J gene: TRBJ1-3
V gene: TRBV18
CDR3 DNA: TGTGCCAGCTCACAAGCCGGGACAGGCTCTGGAAACACCATATATTTT
CDR3 protein: CASSQAGTGSGNTIYF

clone size: few
D gene: NA
J gene: TRBJ2-3
V gene: TRBV6-6
CDR3 DNA: TGTGCCAGCACGGAGGGGGGGGCAACAGATACGCAGTATTTT
CDR3 protein: CASTEGGATDTQYF

clone size: many
D gene: TRBD1
J gene: TRBJ2-1
V gene: TRBV7-2
CDR3 DNA: TGTGCCAGCAGCTTGGGGTGGACAGGGGATGAGCAGTTCTTC
CDR3 protein: CASSLGWTGDEQFF

clone size: many
D gene: NA
J gene: TRBJ2-5
V gene: TRBV7-2
CDR3 DNA: TGTGCCAGCAGCATCCAAGAGACCCAGTACTTC
CDR3 protein: CASSIQETQYF

clone size: NA
D gene: TRBD2
J gene: TRBJ2-1
V gene: TRBV6-2/TRBV6-3
CDR3 DNA: TGTGCCAGCAGTTACCGCGGGACTAGAATTCATGAGCAGTTCTTC
CDR3 protein: CASSYRGTRIHEQFF

clone size: once
D gene: TRBD2
J gene: TRBJ2-7
V gene: TRBV7-9
CDR3 DNA: TGTGCCAGCAGTTTCGTTGGACTAGCGGGAGGGAACACCTACGAGCAGTACTTC
CDR3 protein: CASSFVGLAGGNTYEQYF

clone size: NA
D gene: NA
J gene: TRBJ2-7
V gene: TRBV6-5
CDR3 DNA: TGTGCCAGCAGTTACCCCGGGTTGGGCGAGCAGTACTTC
CDR3 protein: CASSYPGLGEQYF

clone size: many
D gene: NA
J gene: TRBJ2-1
V gene: TRBV7-8
CDR3 DNA: TGTGCCAGCAGCTATACAGCGCTCTCCTACAATGAGCAGTTCTTC
CDR3 protein: CASSYTALSYNEQFF

clone size: many
D gene: NA
J gene: TRBJ1-6
V gene: TRBV7-2
CDR3 DNA: TGTGCCAGCAGCCTAAGGGGAAGTTCACCCCTCCACTTT
CDR3 protein: CASSLRGSSPLHF

clone size: many
D gene: TRBD2
J gene: TRBJ2-3
V gene: TRBV7-2
CDR3 DNA: TGTGCCAGCAGCCTTTCGACTAGCGGCACAGATACGCAGTATTTT
CDR3 protein: CASSLSTSGTDTQYF

clone size: NA
D gene: TRBD2
J gene: TRBJ2-1
V gene: TRBV20-1
CDR3 DNA: TGCAGTGCTGTGACTAGCGGGAGGGTTACGAATGAGCAGTTCTTC
CDR3 protein: CSAVTSGRVTNEQFF

clone size: many
D gene: NA
J gene: TRBJ1-1
V gene: TRBV7-2
CDR3 DNA: TGTGCCAGCAGCCCACGCACCACGGGCGCTGAAGCTTTCTTT
CDR3 protein: CASSPRTTGAEAFF